This T cell receptor beta chain was observed in a study of T cells in Graves' hyperthyroidism and ophthalmopathy. Inclusion characteristics of ophthalmopathy patients comprised a Clinical Activity Score of at least 3, a NOSPECS grade of at least 4, and duration under 3 months. RNA transcripts served as the template for amplifying TCR beta CDR3 regions. TCR CDR3 underwent first-round RT-PCR with the HTBI primer set. MiXCR, applied by TCRdb to the multiplex PCR reads, yields one record per CDR3 protein. The table shows approximately 410,000 distinct CDR3 sequences, with roughly 14% occurring only once. V lost 3 bases to trimming and J lost 9 bases, with 15 bases between them. This CDR3 contains 14 residues. Per germline, CDR1 GTSNPN and CDR2 SVGIG (reference sequence). This clonotype was seen ten or more times.

Sequences were obtained from blood. The receptor was derived from a man younger than 35 with Graves' ophthalmopathy. This chain uses TRBV30 with TRBJ1-6; D possibly corresponds to TRBD1 (5 bases). CDR3 protein: CAWRGDGWSSPLHF. The CDR3 DNA reads as TGTGCCTGGAGAGGGGACGGGTGGTCTTCACCCCTCCACTTT.